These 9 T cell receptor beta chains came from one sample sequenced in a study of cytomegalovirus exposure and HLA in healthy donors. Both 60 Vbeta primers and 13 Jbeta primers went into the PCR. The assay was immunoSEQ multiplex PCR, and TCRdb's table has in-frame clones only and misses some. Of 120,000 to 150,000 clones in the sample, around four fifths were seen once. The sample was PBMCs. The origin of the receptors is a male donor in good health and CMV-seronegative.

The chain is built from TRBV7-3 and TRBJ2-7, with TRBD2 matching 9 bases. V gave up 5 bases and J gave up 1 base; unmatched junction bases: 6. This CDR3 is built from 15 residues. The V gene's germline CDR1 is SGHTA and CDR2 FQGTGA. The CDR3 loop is CASSPHSGGSYEQYF. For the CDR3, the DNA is TGTGCCAGCAGCCCCCATAGCGGGGGTTCCTACGAGCAGTACTTC.

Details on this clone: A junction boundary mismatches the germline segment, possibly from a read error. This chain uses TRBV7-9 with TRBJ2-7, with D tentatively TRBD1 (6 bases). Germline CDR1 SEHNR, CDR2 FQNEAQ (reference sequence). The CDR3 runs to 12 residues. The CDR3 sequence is CSSSGQKYEQYF. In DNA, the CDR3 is TGTTCCAGCAGCGGACAGAAATACGAGCAGTACTTC.

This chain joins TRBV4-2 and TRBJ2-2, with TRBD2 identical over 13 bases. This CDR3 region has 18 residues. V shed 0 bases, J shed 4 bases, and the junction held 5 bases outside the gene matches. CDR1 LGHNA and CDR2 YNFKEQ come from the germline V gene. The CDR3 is CASSQETGLAGRTGELFF. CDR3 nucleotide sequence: TGTGCCAGCAGCCAAGAAACGGGACTAGCGGGACGCACCGGGGAGCTGTTTTTT.

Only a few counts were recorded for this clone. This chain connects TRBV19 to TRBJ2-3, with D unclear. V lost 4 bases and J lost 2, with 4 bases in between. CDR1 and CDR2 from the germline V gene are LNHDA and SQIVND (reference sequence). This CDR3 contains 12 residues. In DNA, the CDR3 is TGTGCCAGTAGTACAAACACAGATACGCAGTATTTT. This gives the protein CASSTNTDTQYF.

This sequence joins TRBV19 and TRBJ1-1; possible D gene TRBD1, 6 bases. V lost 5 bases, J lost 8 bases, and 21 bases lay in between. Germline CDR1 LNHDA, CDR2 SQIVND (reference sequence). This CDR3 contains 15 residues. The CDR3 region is CASSVRGASGKEAFF. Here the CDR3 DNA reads TGTGCCAGTAGTGTCCGGGGGGCGAGCGGCAAGGAAGCTTTCTTT. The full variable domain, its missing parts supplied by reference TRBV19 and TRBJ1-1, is DGGITQSPKYLFRKEGQNVTLSCEQNLNHDAMYWYRQDPGQGLRLIYYSQIVNDFQKGDIAEGYSVSREKKESFPLTVTSAQKNPTAFYLCASSVRGASGKEAFFGQGTRLTVV.

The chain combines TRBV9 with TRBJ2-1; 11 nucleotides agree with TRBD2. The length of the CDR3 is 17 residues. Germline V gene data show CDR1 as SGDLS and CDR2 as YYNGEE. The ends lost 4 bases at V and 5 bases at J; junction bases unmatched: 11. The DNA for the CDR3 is TGTGCCAGCAGCTTTCTTTCTTCTAGCGGGAGGAACAATGAGCAGTTCTTC. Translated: CASSFLSSSGRNNEQFF.

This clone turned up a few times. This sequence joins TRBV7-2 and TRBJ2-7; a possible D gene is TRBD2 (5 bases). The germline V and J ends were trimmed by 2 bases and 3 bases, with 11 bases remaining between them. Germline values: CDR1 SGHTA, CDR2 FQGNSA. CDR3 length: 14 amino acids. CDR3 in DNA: TGTGCCAGCAGCTTATCAGTACGGGGCTACGAGCAGTACTTC. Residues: CASSLSVRGYEQYF. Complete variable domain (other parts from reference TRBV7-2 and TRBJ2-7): GAGVSQSPSNKVTEKGKDVELRCDPISGHTALYWYRQSLGQGLEFLIYFQGNSAPDKSGLPSDRFSAERTGGSVSTLTIQRTQQEDSAVYLCASSLSVRGYEQYFGPGTRLTVT.

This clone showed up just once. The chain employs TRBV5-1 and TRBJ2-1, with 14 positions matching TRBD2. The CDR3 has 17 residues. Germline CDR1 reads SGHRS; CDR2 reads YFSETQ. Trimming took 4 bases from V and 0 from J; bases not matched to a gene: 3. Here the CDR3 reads CASSVGLAGASYNEQFF. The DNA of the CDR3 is TGCGCCAGCAGCGTGGGACTAGCGGGGGCCTCCTACAATGAGCAGTTCTTC.

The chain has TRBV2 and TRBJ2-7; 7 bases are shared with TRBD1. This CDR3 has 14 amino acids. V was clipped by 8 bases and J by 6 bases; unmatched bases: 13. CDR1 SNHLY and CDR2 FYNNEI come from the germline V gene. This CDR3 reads CASSKQGLGSEQYF. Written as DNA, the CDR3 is TGTGCCAGCTCAAAACAGGGGCTGGGATCCGAGCAGTACTTC.